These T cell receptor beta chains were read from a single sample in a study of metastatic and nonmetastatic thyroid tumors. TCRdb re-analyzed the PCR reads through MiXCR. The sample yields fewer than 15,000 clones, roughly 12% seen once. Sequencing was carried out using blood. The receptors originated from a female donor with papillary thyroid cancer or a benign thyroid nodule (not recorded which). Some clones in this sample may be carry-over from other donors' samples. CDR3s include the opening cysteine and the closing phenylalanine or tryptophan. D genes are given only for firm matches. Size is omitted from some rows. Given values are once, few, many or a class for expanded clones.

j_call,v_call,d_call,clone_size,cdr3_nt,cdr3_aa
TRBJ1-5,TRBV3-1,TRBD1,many,TGTGCCAGCAGCCAACAGGGGGGCACTCGGCAGCCCCAGCATTTT,CASSQQGGTRQPQHF
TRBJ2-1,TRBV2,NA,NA,TGTGCCAGCAGACCCCCGGGACTCTCCTACAATGAGCAGTTCTTC,CASRPPGLSYNEQFF
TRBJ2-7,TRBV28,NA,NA,TGTGCCAGCAGTCAAAGACCCGTGTCCGATTTGTACTTC,CASSQRPVSDLYF
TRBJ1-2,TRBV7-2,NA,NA,TGTGCCAGCAGCTTGGACATTAACTATGGCTACACCTTC,CASSLDINYGYTF
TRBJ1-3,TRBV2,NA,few,TGTGCCAGCAGATCAGGGATTCACTCTGGAAACACCATATATTTT,CASRSGIHSGNTIYF
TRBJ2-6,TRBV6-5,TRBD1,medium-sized,TGTGCCAGCAGCTACCGGGGACAGGGAATCTCTGGGGCCAACGTCCTGACTTTC,CASSYRGQGISGANVLTF
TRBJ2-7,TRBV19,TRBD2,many,TGTGCCAGTAAGACTAGCGGGAGCTCCTACGAGCAGTACTTC,CASKTSGSSYEQYF
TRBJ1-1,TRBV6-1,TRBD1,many,TGTGCCAGCAGTGAAGCGGCAGGGGGCGGTGGTGAAGCTTTCTTT,CASSEAAGGGGEAFF
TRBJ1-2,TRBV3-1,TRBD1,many,TGTGCCAGCAGCCAAGTAGGAAAAAGGGGGCAGTACTATGGCTACACCTTC,CASSQVGKRGQYYGYTF
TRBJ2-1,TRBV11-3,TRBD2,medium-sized,TGTGCCAGCAGCTCCGGGACTACCTACAATGAGCAGTTCTTC,CASSSGTTYNEQFF
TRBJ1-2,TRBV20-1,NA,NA,TGCAGTGCTAAAAGGTCTAGGCAGGGGATGAACTATGGCTACACCTTC,CSAKRSRQGMNYGYTF
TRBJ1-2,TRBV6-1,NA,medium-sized,TGTGCCAGTAGCGGCCAGACGGAGACACTGCATGGCTACACCTTC,CASSGQTETLHGYTF
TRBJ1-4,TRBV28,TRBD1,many,TGTGCCAGCAGTTCGGGACAGCCCGGAAATGAAAAACTGTTTTTT,CASSSGQPGNEKLFF
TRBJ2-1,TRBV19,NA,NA,TGTTTCAGTTCCCGCTCTGTCAATGAGCAGTTCTTC,CFSSRSVNEQFF